The 19 T cell receptor beta chains below all came from one sample that was sequenced in a study of blood T cell repertoires in COVID-19. The assay was immunoSEQ multiplex PCR, and TCRdb's table has in-frame clones only and misses some. The sample carries roughly 59,000 clones, about 72% recorded once. The sample consisted of peripheral blood. All receptors come from a man older than 75 with acute or convalescent COVID-19.

The CDR3 DNA follows: TGTGCCAGCAGTACGTCTTCGGCCAGGGGGCTCACAGATACGCAGTATTTT. Translation: CASSTSSARGLTDTQYF. V usage is TRBV28 and J usage is TRBJ2-3, with 8 bases matching TRBD1. CDR3 length: 17 amino acids. The V segment lost 5 bases and the J segment 2 bases; nucleotides outside the gene matches: 12. Germline lookup yields CDR1 MDHEN and CDR2 SYDVKM.

The chain has TRBV4-1 and TRBJ1-3, with no clear D. The CDR3 length is 14 residues. CDR1 is MGHRA and CDR2 is YSYEKL in the germline V gene. With 1 base removed from V and 4 bases from J, the gap between germline ends came to 8 bases. CDR3 bases: TGCGCCAGCAGCCAAGGTGGGAGAGGAAACACCATATATTTT. This codes for CASSQGGRGNTIYF.

This sequence joins TRBV18 and TRBJ2-5; 7 positions agree with TRBD2. Germline-derived CDR1 and CDR2 are KGHSH and LQKENI. The CDR3 length is 16 residues. With V trimmed by 0 bases and J by 4 bases, 8 bases remained unmatched. The CDR3 protein is CASSPPGLAVPETQYF. The CDR3 bases are TGTGCCAGCTCACCACCGGGCCTAGCGGTCCCAGAGACCCAGTACTTC.

The chain employs TRBV30 and TRBJ1-1, with 9 bases fitting TRBD1. There are 14 residues in the CDR3. CDR1 is GTSNPN and CDR2 is SVGIG in the germline V gene (reference sequence). V shed 2 bases and J 3 bases; nucleotides not matched to a gene: 4. The CDR3 region has the DNA TGTGCCTGGAGTAGGGACAGGGTCGACACTGAAGCTTTCTTT. It specifies CAWSRDRVDTEAFF.

The chain carries TRBV30 and TRBJ2-3; possible D gene TRBD1, 5 bases. CDR1 and CDR2 (germline): GTSNPN, SVGIG (reference sequence). The CDR3 is 11 amino acids. V lost 3 bases, J lost 10 bases, and 11 bases lay in between. The CDR3 loop reads CAWRGLEAQYF. As DNA, the CDR3 is TGTGCCTGGAGGGGGCTAGAGGCGCAGTATTTT.

This chain joins TRBV29-1 and TRBJ2-3, with D perhaps matching TRBD2 (7 bases). Germline V lookup: CDR1 SQVTM, CDR2 ANQGSEA. This CDR3 has 12 amino acids. CDR3 DNA: TGCAGTCTAGGGGGGGGCACAGATACGCAGTATTTT. It encodes CSLGGGTDTQYF.

The chain employs TRBV5-1 and TRBJ2-6, with TRBD2 as a possible D gene (6 bases). From germline, CDR1 is SGHRS and CDR2 YFSETQ. The CDR3 consists of 14 residues. The germline V and J ends were trimmed by 7 bases and 0 bases, with 8 bases remaining between them. This chain's CDR3 is CASGGDSGANVLTF. The CDR3 DNA is TGCGCCAGCGGAGGGGACTCTGGGGCCAACGTCCTGACTTTC.

This clone was recorded once. The sample holds other DNA sequences that translate to the same CDR3. This chain connects TRBV12-5 to TRBJ1-2; 9 nucleotides align to TRBD1. V lost 0 bases and J lost 6; bases outside the gene matches: 2. From germline, CDR1 is LGHNT and CDR2 FRNRAP. The CDR3 consists of 14 residues. CDR3 amino acids: CASGLVQGADGYTF. The CDR3 DNA reads TGTGCTAGTGGTTTGGTACAGGGGGCAGATGGCTACACCTTC.

This clone has a handful of counts. The J gene is TRBJ1-2, the V gene TRBV11-2, with 10 bases matching TRBD1. CDR1 SGHAT and CDR2 FQNNGV come from the germline V gene. V lost 5 bases to trimming and J lost 2 bases; unmatched junction nucleotides: 8. This CDR3 contains 16 residues. This CDR3 is CASSPIGDRGNYGYTF. The CDR3 DNA follows: TGTGCCAGCAGCCCCATCGGGGACAGGGGAAACTATGGCTACACCTTC.

The V gene is TRBV30, the J gene TRBJ1-5; D is ambiguous. This CDR3 has 14 residues. CDR1 GTSNPN and CDR2 SVGIG come from the germline V gene (reference sequence). Trimming took off 0 bases at V and 3 bases at J, with 9 bases between the two ends. Here the CDR3 DNA reads TGTGCCTGGAGTGTAGGCAGCGTCAATCAGCCCCAGCATTTT. Its protein product is CAWSVGSVNQPQHF.

The V gene is TRBV2, the J gene TRBJ1-1; D is possibly TRBD1 (6 bases). Germline values: CDR1 SNHLY, CDR2 FYNNEI. This CDR3 is 13 amino acids long. Deletions cut 6 bases from V and 0 bases from J, with 8 bases between. Written as DNA, the CDR3 is TGTGCCAGCAGGGACAGTTTGAACACTGAAGCTTTCTTT. Its protein is CASRDSLNTEAFF.

CDR3 amino acids: CASSATRIPYNEQFF. CDR3 DNA: TGTGCCAGCAGCGCGACTAGGATCCCCTACAATGAGCAGTTCTTC. The chain couples TRBV7-2 to TRBJ2-1; D might be TRBD2 (6 bases). The CDR3 has 15 amino acids. Germline CDR1 SGHTA, CDR2 FQGNSA. Deletions cut 5 bases from V and 2 bases from J, with 13 bases between.

The chain carries TRBV2 and TRBJ2-1; TRBD2 aligns across 7 bases. J was trimmed by 10 bases and V by 0 bases; bases with no gene match: 12. Per the germline V gene, CDR1 is SNHLY and CDR2 is FYNNEI. The CDR3 is 16 residues long. Here the CDR3 reads CASSEAQRGPSGEQFF. The CDR3 DNA reads TGTGCCAGCAGTGAAGCGCAGAGGGGCCCTAGCGGAGAGCAGTTCTTC.

The chain has TRBV9 and TRBJ1-2; D is unclear. The V and J ends lost 3 bases and 1 base respectively, with 13 bases between them. This CDR3 spans 15 amino acids. The germline V gene encodes CDR1 SGDLS and CDR2 YYNGEE. CDR3 sequence reads: CASSESASVNYGYTF. The DNA for the CDR3 is TGTGCCAGCAGCGAATCCGCCTCGGTTAACTATGGCTACACCTTC.

CDR3 sequence: CSAKNRGYYNEQFF. For the CDR3, the DNA is TGCAGCGCTAAGAACAGGGGTTACTACAATGAGCAGTTCTTC. The rearrangement joins TRBV29-1 to TRBJ2-1; 7 bases match TRBD1. From germline, CDR1 is SQVTM and CDR2 ANQGSEA. The CDR3 sequence is 14 residues long. Germline trimming cut 7 bases from V and 3 bases from J; bases unmatched to any gene: 9.

This chain links TRBV5-6 with TRBJ1-1, with D possibly TRBD1 on 6 matching bases. Germline loops: CDR1 SGHDT, CDR2 YYEEEE. The length of the CDR3 is 13 residues. Trimming removed 1 base from V and 4 bases from J, with 8 bases in between. The DNA of the CDR3 is TGTGCCAGCAGCTTGATAGGGGGCACTGAAGCTTTCTTT. Translating gives CASSLIGGTEAFF.

The chain couples TRBV28 to TRBJ2-2, with a weak D call TRBD2 (6 bases). Germline V gives CDR1 MDHEN, CDR2 SYDVKM. V lost 5 bases and J lost 5, with 6 bases in between. CDR3 length: 12 residues. The CDR3 DNA sequence: TGTGCCAGCAGTGCGGGGACCGGGGAGCTGTTTTTT. Amino acid sequence: CASSAGTGELFF. Looking up the rest from reference TRBV28 and TRBJ2-2 gives the full variable domain: DVKVTQSSRYLVKRTGEKVFLECVQDMDHENMFWYRQDPGLGLRLIYFSYDVKMKEKGDIPEGYSVSREKKERFSLILESASTNQTSMYLCASSAGTGELFFGEGSRLTVL.

This clone was observed a handful of times. The genes are TRBV3-1 (or the pseudogene TRBV3-2) and TRBJ1-2, with 7 positions matching TRBD1. In germline, CDR1 is LGHDT, CDR2 YNNKEL (reference sequence). This CDR3 contains 16 residues. Germline trimming cut 0 bases from V and 8 bases from J; bases unmatched to any gene: 12. The CDR3 DNA reads TGTGCCAGCAGCCAAGATTCCTCGTTAGGGGGCGGGGGCTACACCTTC. This sequence encodes CASSQDSSLGGGGYTF.

The chain joins TRBV2 to TRBJ2-3, with 8 bases lining up with TRBD2. The CDR3 contains 16 residues. Germline CDR1 SNHLY, CDR2 FYNNEI. Trimming cost V 6 bases and J 6 bases; bases outside gene matches: 14. The CDR3 spells CASRRTSGNQGDTQYF. CDR3 nucleotide sequence: TGTGCCAGCAGGCGCACTAGCGGAAATCAGGGGGATACGCAGTATTTT.